This T cell receptor (beta chain) appears in the sequencing data of a study of control samples from healthy donors and cancer patients. Assay used: immunoSEQ multiplex PCR; TCRdb lists only in-frame clones, some missing. The sample carries 78,000 or so clones, 87% recorded once. CDR3 size: 16 residues. CDR1 and CDR2 (germline): SNHLY, FYNNEI. The V segment lost 4 bases and the J segment 0 bases; nucleotides outside the gene matches: 5. This chain uses TRBV2 with TRBJ1-5; 8 bases line up with TRBD1. This receptor was taken from a woman aged 50 to 60 in good health. The sequenced material came from blood. CDR3 loop: CASSGQGINSNQPQHF. DNA for the CDR3: TGTGCCAGCAGTGGACAGGGGATAAATAGCAATCAGCCCCAGCATTTT.